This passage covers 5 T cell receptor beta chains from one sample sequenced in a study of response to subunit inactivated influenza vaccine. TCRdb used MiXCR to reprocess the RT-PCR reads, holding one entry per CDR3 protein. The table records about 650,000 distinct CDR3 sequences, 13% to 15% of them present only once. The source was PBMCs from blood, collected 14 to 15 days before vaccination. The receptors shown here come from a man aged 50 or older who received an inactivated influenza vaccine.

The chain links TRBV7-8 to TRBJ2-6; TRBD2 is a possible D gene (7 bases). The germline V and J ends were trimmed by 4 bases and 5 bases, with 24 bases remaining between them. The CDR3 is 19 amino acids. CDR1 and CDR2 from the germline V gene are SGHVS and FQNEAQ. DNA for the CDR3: TGTGCCAGCAGCTGGGACGGGGGGCAGGGGTCTTCGTGGGCCAACGTCCTGACTTTC. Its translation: CASSWDGGQGSSWANVLTF.

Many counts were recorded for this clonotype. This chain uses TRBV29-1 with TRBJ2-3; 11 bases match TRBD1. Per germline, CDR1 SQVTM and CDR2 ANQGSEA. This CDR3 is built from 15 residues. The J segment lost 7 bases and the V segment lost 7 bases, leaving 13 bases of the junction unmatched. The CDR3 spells CSARTGGEGRNTQYF. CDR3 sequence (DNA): TGCAGCGCCCGGACAGGGGGCGAAGGTAGGAATACGCAGTATTTT.

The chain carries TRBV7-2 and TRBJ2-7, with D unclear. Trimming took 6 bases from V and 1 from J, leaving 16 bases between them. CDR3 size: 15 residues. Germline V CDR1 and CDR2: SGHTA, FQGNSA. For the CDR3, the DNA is TGTGCCAGCAGGCGCCAGACCACTGGGTCCTACGAGCAGTACTTC. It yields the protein CASRRQTTGSYEQYF.

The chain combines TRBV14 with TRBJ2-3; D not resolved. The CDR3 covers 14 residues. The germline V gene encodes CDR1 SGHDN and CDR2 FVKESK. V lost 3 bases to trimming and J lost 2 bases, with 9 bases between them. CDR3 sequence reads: CASSQLLSTDTQYF. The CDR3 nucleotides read TGTGCCAGCAGCCAGCTACTTTCCACAGATACGCAGTATTTT.

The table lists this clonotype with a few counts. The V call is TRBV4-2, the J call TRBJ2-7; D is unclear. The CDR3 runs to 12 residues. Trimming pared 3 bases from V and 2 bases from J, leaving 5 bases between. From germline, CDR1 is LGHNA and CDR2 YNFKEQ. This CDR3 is CASSHETYEQYF. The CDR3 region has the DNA TGTGCCAGCAGCCATGAGACCTACGAGCAGTACTTC.